The 11 T cell receptor beta chains in this list originate from one sample, sequenced in a study of T cells of healthy individuals. TCRdb re-derived calls from the 5' RACE reads in MiXCR, one entry per CDR3 protein. This table has around 63,000 distinct CDR3 sequences, roughly 15% appearing once. These receptor sequences come from a human donor in good health.

The chain combines TRBV20-1 with TRBJ1-6; D may be TRBD1 (6 bases). Between the trimmed V and J ends, which lost 2 bases and 10 bases, there was a span of 15 bases. Looked up from germline, CDR1 is DFQATT and CDR2 is SNEGSKA (reference sequence). CDR3 size: 14 residues. The CDR3 protein is CSARQGPPNSPLHF. As DNA, the CDR3 is TGCAGTGCTAGACAGGGGCCTCCCAACTCACCCCTCCACTTT.

The CDR3 sequence: CASSQYGPNSPLHF. The CDR3 region has the DNA TGTGCCAGCAGCCAATACGGACCGAATTCACCCCTCCACTTT. The chain joins TRBV9 to TRBJ1-6; D is uncertain. Germline V CDR1 and CDR2: SGDLS, YYNGEE. V was pared by 4 bases and J by 7 bases, with 12 bases between. CDR3 size: 14 residues. The complete variable domain, with remaining parts taken from reference TRBV9 and TRBJ1-6, reads DSGVTQTPKHLITATGQRVTLRCSPRSGDLSVYWYQQSLDQGLQFLIQYYNGEERAKGNILERFSAQQFPDLHSELNLSSLELGDSALYFCASSQYGPNSPLHFGNGTRLTVT.

The chain carries TRBV5-1 and TRBJ2-1, with D tentatively TRBD2 (5 bases). This CDR3 region has 16 residues. V lost 2 bases to trimming and J lost 7 bases, with 19 bases between them. CDR1 SGHRS and CDR2 YFSETQ come from the germline V gene. DNA for the CDR3: TGCGCCAGCAGCTTTGTAGCGCCTGTTGGGAATAATGAGCAGTTCTTC. Residues: CASSFVAPVGNNEQFF.

This clonotype occurred many times. The rearrangement links TRBV28 to TRBJ2-7; D unclear. Germline loops: CDR1 MDHEN, CDR2 SYDVKM. The length of the CDR3 is 13 residues. V was cut by 5 bases and J by 2 bases, with 10 bases left in between. In DNA form, the CDR3 reads TGTGCCAGCAGTATACCAGGACCCTACGAGCAGTACTTC. This codes for CASSIPGPYEQYF.

V usage is TRBV12-3 or TRBV12-4 and J usage is TRBJ1-5; the D is unclear. This CDR3 has 12 amino acids. The germline V and J ends were trimmed by 6 bases and 11 bases, with 14 bases remaining between them. CDR3 DNA sequence: TGTGCCAGCAGCCTTAATCTCCCGGCCCAGCATTTT. Protein product: CASSLNLPAQHF.

This clonotype was seen more than once but under ten times. The chain is built from TRBV4-1 and TRBJ2-7, with D perhaps TRBD2 (6 bases). The V and J ends lost 4 bases and 13 bases respectively, with 20 bases between them. The V gene's germline CDR1 is MGHRA and CDR2 YSYEKL. The CDR3 contains 13 residues. CDR3 DNA sequence: TGCGCCAGCAGCCGCCTCCCGGCTAGCGCGACCTACTTC. Translating gives CASSRLPASATYF.

The gene calls are TRBV2 and TRBJ2-3; 10 bases line up with TRBD2. The ends lost 7 bases at V and 4 bases at J; junction bases unmatched: 2. The CDR3 extends over 13 amino acids. CDR1 SNHLY and CDR2 FYNNEI come from the germline V gene. The CDR3 is CASTLAGSDTQYF. The CDR3 DNA is TGTGCCAGCACACTAGCGGGATCAGATACGCAGTATTTT.

This clonotype occurred many times. The J gene is TRBJ1-3, the V gene TRBV20-1; D is undetermined. Germline loops: CDR1 DFQATT, CDR2 SNEGSKA (reference sequence). The CDR3 has 14 amino acids. Trimming took 0 bases from V and 0 from J, leaving 6 bases between them. As DNA, the CDR3 is TGCAGTGCTAGAGATAGGCCCTCTGGAAACACCATATATTTT. It yields the protein CSARDRPSGNTIYF.

The chain employs TRBV20-1 and TRBJ2-7, with 10 positions matching TRBD1. The CDR3 spans 15 residues. Germline trimming cut 3 bases from V and 1 base from J; bases unmatched to any gene: 6. Germline-derived CDR1 and CDR2 are DFQATT and SNEGSKA (reference sequence). The CDR3 DNA reads as TGCAGTGCTAGTAACCCGGGACAGGGGTCCTACGAGCAGTACTTC. It codes for CSASNPGQGSYEQYF.

The chain joins TRBV6-1 to TRBJ1-4; TRBD1 agrees at 7 bases. V shed 7 bases and J 4 bases; nucleotides not matched to a gene: 18. Germline V gives CDR1 MNHNS, CDR2 SASEGT. The CDR3 covers 18 residues. In DNA, the CDR3 is TGTGCCAGCACACGTCCCTCTACAGGGGCCAGCCTTAATGAAAAACTGTTTTTT. As protein: CASTRPSTGASLNEKLFF.

This clonotype was found a few times. J is TRBJ2-2 and V is TRBV5-4; TRBD2 matches at 10 bases. Trimming cost V 3 bases and J 6 bases; bases outside gene matches: 5. The CDR3 has 15 amino acids. Per germline, CDR1 SGHNT and CDR2 YYREEE (reference sequence). CDR3 DNA sequence: TGTGCCAGCAGCTCTAGCGGGAGAGCTTCCGGGGAGCTGTTTTTT. Protein sequence: CASSSSGRASGELFF.